These 10 T cell receptor beta chains share one sample of origin, sequenced in a study of cytomegalovirus exposure and HLA in healthy donors. Using immunoSEQ multiplex PCR, the repertoire was profiled, and TCRdb retains in-frame clones only, with some absent. Of some 59,000 clones detected, approximately 89% appear once; the ten largest clones hold about 8.1%. Sequencing was carried out using PBMCs. These receptors all come from a woman aged 18-29 years in good health and CMV-seropositive.

The J gene is TRBJ2-7, the V gene TRBV29-1; 9 bases fit TRBD1. Germline CDR1 SQVTM, CDR2 ANQGSEA. The length of the CDR3 is 13 residues. The junction had 3 bases not matched to a gene; V was cut back by 3 bases and J by 3 bases. The CDR3 coding sequence is TGCAGCGTTGAGGGGACAGGGCTCTACGAGCAGTACTTC. Protein: CSVEGTGLYEQYF.

The chain uses TRBV30 and TRBJ2-1; TRBD2 is a possible D gene (5 bases). Trimming removed 0 bases at V and 8 bases at J, with 8 bases between. Looked up from germline, CDR1 is GTSNPN and CDR2 is SVGIG (reference sequence). The CDR3 has 12 residues. Here the CDR3 reads CAWSVRSDEQFF. The DNA of the CDR3 is TGTGCCTGGAGTGTACGTAGCGATGAGCAGTTCTTC.

In this sample, this clone is medium-sized. This chain joins TRBV28 and TRBJ2-7; 10 nucleotides line up with TRBD2. V shed 3 bases and J 9 bases; nucleotides not matched to a gene: 5. The germline gives CDR1 MDHEN, CDR2 SYDVKM. The length of the CDR3 is 13 residues. The CDR3 loop reads CASSFASGGWQYF. The CDR3, as DNA: TGTGCCAGCAGTTTCGCTAGCGGGGGATGGCAGTACTTC. Variable domain in full (rest from reference TRBV28 and TRBJ2-7): DVKVTQSSRYLVKRTGEKVFLECVQDMDHENMFWYRQDPGLGLRLIYFSYDVKMKEKGDIPEGYSVSREKKERFSLILESASTNQTSMYLCASSFASGGWQYFGPGTRLTVT.

The chain uses TRBV19 and TRBJ1-1, with D unclear. The V and J ends lost 5 bases and 12 bases respectively, with 16 bases between them. CDR3 length equals 12 residues. Germline V gives CDR1 LNHDA, CDR2 SQIVND (reference sequence). The CDR3 sequence is CASSPLEAVSFF. DNA of the CDR3: TGTGCCAGTAGTCCCTTGGAGGCGGTATCTTTCTTT.

V gene TRBV9 combines with J gene TRBJ2-3; the D is unclear. Germline CDR1 SGDLS, CDR2 YYNGEE. This CDR3 comprises 15 residues. With 0 bases removed from V and 2 bases from J, the gap between germline ends came to 10 bases. In DNA form, the CDR3 reads TGTGCCAGCAGCGTAGCCCCGCTAGACACAGATACGCAGTATTTT. Its protein product is CASSVAPLDTDTQYF.

CDR3 in amino acids: CASQTIPGEGYTF. The DNA of the CDR3 is TGTGCCAGCCAAACCATCCCAGGGGAGGGCTACACCTTC. The V call is TRBV27, the J call TRBJ1-2; TRBD1 might be the D (6 bases). V shed 8 bases and J shed 8 bases, with 18 bases lying between them. Looked up from germline, CDR1 is MNHEY and CDR2 is SMNVEV (reference sequence). The CDR3 covers 13 residues.

The gene calls are TRBV7-3 and TRBJ1-1, with D perhaps TRBD1 (6 bases). The CDR3 extends over 13 amino acids. Germline V gene lookup returns CDR1 SGHTA and CDR2 FQGTGA. Trimming removed 4 bases at V and 5 bases at J, with 11 bases between. The CDR3 DNA sequence: TGTGCCAGCAGCTCCTTAGGGACAACTGAAGCTTTCTTT. Amino acids: CASSSLGTTEAFF.

The rearrangement joins TRBV21-1 to TRBJ1-2. TRBV21-1 is noted as a pseudogene. This CDR3 region has 16 residues. The DNA for the CDR3 is TGTGCCAGCAGCAAAGTGGCGGGAGAGGACTTCTATGGCTACACCTTC. Protein product: CASSKVAGEDFYGYTF.

As to this clone: The junction departs from the called germline gene at one end, perhaps through a read error. The J gene is TRBJ2-3, the V gene TRBV6-1; D possibly corresponds to TRBD2 (7 bases). This CDR3 region has 17 residues. CDR1 and CDR2 from the germline V gene are MNHNS and SASEGT. Written as DNA, the CDR3 is TGTACCAGCAGTGAAACAGGGTGGGGGGGATCTACAGATACGCAGTATTTT. Amino acid sequence: CTSSETGWGGSTDTQYF.

The rearrangement joins TRBV7-2 to TRBJ1-5; TRBD1 agrees at 7 bases. Unmatched junction bases numbered 5, after V lost 5 bases and J lost 4 bases. This CDR3 region has 14 residues. Germline values: CDR1 SGHTA, CDR2 FQGNSA. CDR3 sequence (DNA): TGTGCCAGCAGCCATGAGACAGGGAATCAGCCCCAGCATTTT. Its protein product is CASSHETGNQPQHF.